The 16 T cell receptor beta chains in this list originate from one sample, sequenced in a study of T cells in localized non-small cell lung cancer. The data were produced by immunoSEQ multiplex PCR, yet TCRdb's version contains in-frame clones alone and is incomplete. This table has approximately 1,800 clones, about 25% appearing once. The source was normal lung tissue next to the tumor, collected before any cancer treatment. These receptors came from a woman aged 35-75 years with stage I lung adenocarcinoma.

The J gene is TRBJ2-1, the V gene TRBV5-1; 11 bases fit TRBD1. J gave up 8 bases and V 3 bases, and 7 bases lay outside the gene matches. The CDR3 spans 15 residues. In germline, CDR1 is SGHRS, CDR2 YFSETQ. CDR3 coding DNA: TGCGCCAGCAGCTCACACGGGACAGGGGGGGATGAGCAGTTCTTC. It encodes CASSSHGTGGDEQFF.

V gene TRBV1 combines with J gene TRBJ1-5; the tabulated D call, TRBD1, remains unverified against the DNA. TRBV1 is marked as a pseudogene. The CDR3 consists of 16 residues. The CDR3 DNA is TGCACCAGCAGCCAAGATCCGGACAGAAGCAATCAGCCCCAGCATTTT. Its protein product is CTSSQDPDRSNQPQHF.

This clone has just a few counts. The chain joins TRBV29-1 to TRBJ2-5; TRBD1 is a possible D gene (6 bases). This CDR3 has 14 amino acids. Trimming stripped 2 bases from V and 3 bases from J, with 13 bases between. Germline CDR1 is SQVTM and CDR2 is ANQGSEA. The CDR3 bases are TGCAGCGTTGAATCCTACAGGGTCGAAGAGACCCAGTACTTC. This sequence encodes CSVESYRVEETQYF.

This chain joins TRBV6-8 and TRBJ1-1, with 9 bases lining up with TRBD1. This CDR3 contains 13 residues. Germline lookup yields CDR1 MNHGY and CDR2 SAAAGT. V shed 10 bases, J shed 8 bases, and the junction held 11 bases outside the gene matches. The CDR3 loop is CAISSTGGWEAFF. As DNA, the CDR3 is TGTGCCATCAGCTCGACAGGGGGTTGGGAAGCTTTCTTT.

A few counts support this clone. The chain has TRBV28 and TRBJ2-1; the D gene is possibly TRBD2 (5 bases). V shed 1 base and J shed 8 bases, with 9 bases lying between them. The germline V gene encodes CDR1 MDHEN and CDR2 SYDVKM. The CDR3 runs to 13 residues. The CDR3 protein is CASSLYPEDEQFF. The CDR3 DNA sequence: TGTGCCAGCAGTTTATATCCGGAGGATGAGCAGTTCTTC.

This clone was seen a handful of times. The rearrangement uses TRBV6-8 and TRBJ2-6, with 8 bases lining up with TRBD1. The CDR3 has 14 residues. CDR1 is MNHGY, CDR2 SAAAGT, per germline. The V gene end was trimmed by 6 bases and the J gene end by 2 bases; junction bases not matched to a gene: 0. CDR3 residues: CASRDRAGANVLTF. The CDR3 DNA follows: TGTGCCAGCAGGGACAGGGCTGGGGCCAACGTCCTGACTTTC.

The gene calls are TRBV29-1 and TRBJ2-7; TRBD2 aligns across 10 bases. The CDR3 has 13 residues. In germline, CDR1 is SQVTM, CDR2 ANQGSEA. V trimming: 4 bases; J trimming: 4 bases; junction bases outside the gene matches: 4. CDR3: CSVVASGRYEQYF. The CDR3 bases are TGCAGCGTTGTTGCTAGCGGGAGATACGAGCAGTACTTC.

This clone was counted a few times. This rearrangement joins TRBV6-8 to TRBJ1-3; 8 positions match TRBD1. Trimming at V came to 7 bases and at J to 0 bases, leaving 8 bases not matched to a gene. CDR1 is MNHGY and CDR2 is SAAAGT in the germline V gene. This CDR3 is built from 16 residues. CDR3 bases: TGTGCCAGCACTAAGACAGGGGCAAGCTCTGGAAACACCATATATTTT. Amino acid sequence: CASTKTGASSGNTIYF.

A single count supports this clone. The chain has TRBV18 and TRBJ1-5; 7 nucleotides align to TRBD1. The germline V gene has CDR1 KGHSH and CDR2 LQKENI. The CDR3 is 14 residues long. Trimming removed 5 bases from V and 6 bases from J; junction bases left unmatched: 7. The CDR3 sequence: CASSDTGAGQPQHF. CDR3 bases: TGTGCCAGCTCAGATACAGGGGCGGGTCAGCCCCAGCATTTT.

This clone ranks as medium-sized. The V call is TRBV11-3, the J call TRBJ1-6; D is perhaps TRBD1 (6 bases). V gave up 1 base and J gave up 14 bases, with 18 bases separating them. CDR3 length: 15 residues. The germline V gene has CDR1 SGHNT and CDR2 YENEEA. The CDR3 region is CASSLGGGTGHTLHF. The CDR3 nucleotides read TGTGCCAGCAGCTTAGGAGGGGGTACAGGACACACCCTCCACTTT.

A few counts support this clone. The chain joins TRBV5-1 to TRBJ1-1; a possible D gene is TRBD1 (6 bases). V was cut by 4 bases and J by 3 bases, with 16 bases left in between. The CDR3 consists of 15 residues. Germline CDR1 and CDR2: SGHRS and YFSETQ. The CDR3 coding sequence is TGCGCCAGCAGCCTCTCCCCGGGGGCGGACACTGAAGCTTTCTTT. Amino acids: CASSLSPGADTEAFF.

This clone came up a few times. The chain employs TRBV13 and TRBJ2-2, with 9 bases matching TRBD1. Germline CDR1 reads PRHDT; CDR2 reads FYEKMQ (reference sequence). V trimming: 1 base; J trimming: 4 bases; junction bases outside the gene matches: 4. This CDR3 comprises 16 residues. CDR3 sequence (DNA): TGTGCCAGCAGCTTAGAGCCGACAGGGGGCACCGGGGAGCTGTTTTTT. It is translated as CASSLEPTGGTGELFF.

This clone is medium-sized in the sample. The rearrangement uses TRBV6-8 and TRBJ1-2; unclear D gene. Germline V lookup: CDR1 MNHGY, CDR2 SAAAGT. There are 16 residues in the CDR3. V gave up 2 bases and J gave up 8 bases, with 21 bases separating them. CDR3 residues: CASSYIRRGFGAGYTF. DNA of the CDR3: TGTGCCAGCAGTTACATTCGGCGGGGATTTGGAGCGGGCTACACCTTC.

This chain links TRBV25-1 with TRBJ2-5, with 12 bases matching TRBD1. CDR1 is MGHDK and CDR2 is SYGVNS in the germline V gene. CDR3 length: 17 amino acids. V was pared by 5 bases and J by 7 bases, with 14 bases of the junction left unmatched. This chain's CDR3 is CASSPRVPGQGAGTQYF. The CDR3 DNA sequence: TGTGCCAGCAGTCCAAGAGTACCGGGACAGGGGGCAGGGACCCAGTACTTC.

This clone is categorized as large. V and J are TRBV6-8 and TRBJ2-2, with D possibly matching TRBD1 (5 bases). The CDR3 is made up of 14 amino acids. Deletions cut 2 bases from V and 8 bases from J, with 12 bases between. Germline loops: CDR1 MNHGY, CDR2 SAAAGT. The CDR3 reads CASSYRKGSGELFF. DNA of the CDR3: TGTGCCAGCAGTTACAGAAAGGGGTCTGGGGAGCTGTTTTTT.

In this sample, this clone turned up a few times. CDR3 residues: CASSGSASGGRVPGYF. The CDR3 DNA reads TGTGCCAGCAGTGGTAGCGCTAGCGGGGGGCGCGTCCCCGGGTACTTC. The chain combines TRBV9 with TRBJ2-5; 11 bases fit TRBD2. V shed 5 bases and J 13 bases; nucleotides not matched to a gene: 19. The CDR3 is 16 amino acids. Germline V gene lookup returns CDR1 SGDLS and CDR2 YYNGEE.